This TCR beta chain was sequenced for a study of blood T cells in healthy people across ages. Study-wide points: Aged donors had fewer naive CD4+ cells and lower diversity than long-lived donors. The study found TCR beta diversity correlated strongly with naive T cell percentage.

The use of a sample-barcoded 5' primer and a J-beta primer mix characterized a second PCR of roughly 7 to 11 cycles. Using its own MiXCR run on the 5' RACE reads, TCRdb lists one record per CDR3 protein. The repertoire holds 450,000 to 600,000 distinct CDR3 sequences, with about 27% as singletons. Each sample used at least 7 million PBMCs. Trimming cost V 3 bases and J 2 bases; bases outside gene matches: 4. The CDR3 spans 16 residues. From germline, CDR1 is SGHDT and CDR2 YYEEEE. The table lists this clonotype with a few counts. Its antigen is still unknown. The same data also contributed to another study, on T cells of mothers and their children.

The chain joins TRBV5-6 to TRBJ2-3, with 12 positions matching TRBD2. The sequencing input was blood. The sequence came from a boy between 2 and 10 years old in good health. As DNA, the CDR3 is TGTGCCAGCAGCTCTGGACTAGCGGGACCCACAGATACGCAGTATTTT. Translated: CASSSGLAGPTDTQYF. Full variable domain (rest looked up from reference TRBV5-6 and TRBJ2-3): DAGVTQSPTHLIKTRGQQVTLRCSPKSGHDTVSWYQQALGQGPQFIFQYYEEEERQRGNFPDRFSGHQFPNYSSELNVNALLLGDSALYLCASSSGLAGPTDTQYFGPGTRLTVL.